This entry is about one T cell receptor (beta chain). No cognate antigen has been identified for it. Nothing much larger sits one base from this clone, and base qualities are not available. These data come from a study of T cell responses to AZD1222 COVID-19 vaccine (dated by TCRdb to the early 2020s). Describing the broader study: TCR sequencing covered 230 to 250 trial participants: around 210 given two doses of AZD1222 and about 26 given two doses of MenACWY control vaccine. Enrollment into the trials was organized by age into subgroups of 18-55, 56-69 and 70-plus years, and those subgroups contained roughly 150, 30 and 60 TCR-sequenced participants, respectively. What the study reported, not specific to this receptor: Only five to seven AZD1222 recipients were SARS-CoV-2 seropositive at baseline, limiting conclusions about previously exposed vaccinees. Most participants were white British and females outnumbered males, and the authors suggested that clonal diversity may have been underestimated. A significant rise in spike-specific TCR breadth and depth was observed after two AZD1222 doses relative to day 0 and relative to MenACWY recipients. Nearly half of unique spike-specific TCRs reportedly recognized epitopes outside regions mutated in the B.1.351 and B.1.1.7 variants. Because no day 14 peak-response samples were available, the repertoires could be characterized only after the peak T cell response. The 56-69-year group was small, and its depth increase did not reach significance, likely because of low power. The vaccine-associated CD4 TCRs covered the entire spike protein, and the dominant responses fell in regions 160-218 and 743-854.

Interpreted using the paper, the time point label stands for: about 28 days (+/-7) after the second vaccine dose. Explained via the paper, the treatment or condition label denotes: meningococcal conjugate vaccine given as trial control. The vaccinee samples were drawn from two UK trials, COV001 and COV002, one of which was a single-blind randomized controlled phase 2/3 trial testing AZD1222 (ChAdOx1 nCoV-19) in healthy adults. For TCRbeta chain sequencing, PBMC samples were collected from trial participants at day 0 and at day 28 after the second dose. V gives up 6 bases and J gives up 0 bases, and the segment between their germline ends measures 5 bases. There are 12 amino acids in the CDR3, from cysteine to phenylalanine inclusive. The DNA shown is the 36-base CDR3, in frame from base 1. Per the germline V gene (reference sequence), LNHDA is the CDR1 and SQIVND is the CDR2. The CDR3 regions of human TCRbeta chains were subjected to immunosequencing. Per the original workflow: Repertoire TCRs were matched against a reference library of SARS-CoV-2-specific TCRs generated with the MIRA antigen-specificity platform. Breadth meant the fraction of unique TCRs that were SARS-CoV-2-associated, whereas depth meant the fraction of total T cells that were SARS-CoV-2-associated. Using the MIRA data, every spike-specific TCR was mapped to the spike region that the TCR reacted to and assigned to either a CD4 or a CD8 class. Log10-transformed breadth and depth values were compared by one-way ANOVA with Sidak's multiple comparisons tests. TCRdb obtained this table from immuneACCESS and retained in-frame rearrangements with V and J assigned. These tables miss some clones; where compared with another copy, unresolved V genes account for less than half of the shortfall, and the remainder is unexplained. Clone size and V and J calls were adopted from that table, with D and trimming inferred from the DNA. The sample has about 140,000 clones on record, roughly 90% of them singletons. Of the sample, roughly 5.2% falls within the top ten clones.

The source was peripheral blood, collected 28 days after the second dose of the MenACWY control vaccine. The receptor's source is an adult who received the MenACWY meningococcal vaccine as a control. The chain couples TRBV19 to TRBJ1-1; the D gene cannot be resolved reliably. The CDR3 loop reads CASRVMNTEAFF. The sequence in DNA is TGTGCCAGTAGGGTGATGAACACTGAAGCTTTCTTT.